This TCR beta chain was identified in a study of shared clonotypes between healthy human individuals. Study in general: Ranging from 18 to 49 in age, donors were two women and a few men. Donors had three CD4 naive, three CD4 memory, two CD8 naive and one CD8 memory plate apiece. Study-level points and caveats: The researchers took only blood, and tissue repertoires probably look different.

Genomic DNA from each subset was divided evenly over several immunoSEQ plates. TCRdb's table, derived via immunoSEQ multiplex PCR, lists solely in-frame clones and lacks some. The sample contains about 1 million clones, about 75% of which appear only once. In regard to this clone: Its antigen is unknown.

V was pared by 5 bases and J by 6 bases, with 4 bases between. Germline V gives CDR1 MNHEY, CDR2 SVGAGI. This CDR3 spans 11 amino acids. The sequence was obtained from a young man in good health. The chain links TRBV6-5 to TRBJ2-2; no firm D call. Sequencing was carried out using memory CD4+ T cells sorted from blood. The subset denotes: CD45RA-negative fraction. The CDR3 DNA reads TGTGCCAGCAGTACCCCCGGGGAGCTGTTTTTT. This encodes CASSTPGELFF.